The 27 T cell receptor beta chains below come from one sample, sequenced in a study of blood T cell repertoires in COVID-19. Sequenced by immunoSEQ multiplex PCR; TCRdb stores in-frame clones only, minus some. This table has about 140,000 clones, 85% appearing once. Sequencing was performed on peripheral blood. The origin of the receptors is a man aged 45-65 years with acute or convalescent COVID-19.

The chain recombines TRBV5-1 with TRBJ1-1, with 12 positions matching TRBD1. J gave up 5 bases and V 0 bases, and 8 bases lay outside the gene matches. Germline V gives CDR1 SGHRS, CDR2 YFSETQ. The CDR3 length is 17 residues. CDR3 nucleotides: TGCGCCAGCAGCTTGGGAGGGACAGGGGGCTTTGGTACTGAAGCTTTCTTT. It is translated as CASSLGGTGGFGTEAFF.

The chain couples TRBV10-2 to TRBJ1-5; 7 bases map to TRBD1. CDR1 is WSHSY, CDR2 SAAADI, per germline. This CDR3 is 13 amino acids long. V lost 3 bases, J lost 10 bases, and 6 bases stayed unmatched. In DNA form, the CDR3 reads TGCGCCAGCAGTGACTTGGACAGGACCCCCCAGCATTTT. As protein: CASSDLDRTPQHF.

The chain links TRBV21-1 to TRBJ1-3; TRBD1, as called in the table, went unchecked against the DNA. TRBV21-1 counts as a pseudogene. This CDR3 has 17 amino acids. The CDR3 DNA is TGTGCCAGCAGCAACTTCGGACAGGCCGACTCTGGAAACACCATATATTTT. It codes for CASSNFGQADSGNTIYF.

This clone has just one count. The genes are TRBV12-5 and TRBJ2-7; maybe TRBD1 (6 bases). V gave up 3 bases and J gave up 0 bases, with 24 bases separating them. Germline CDR1 is LGHNT and CDR2 is FRNRAP. This CDR3 has 19 amino acids. This CDR3 reads CASGFSTLTGSGNSYEQYF. The CDR3 bases are TGTGCTAGTGGTTTCTCTACCCTGACAGGTTCCGGTAACTCCTACGAGCAGTACTTC.

The chain couples TRBV2 to TRBJ1-6; the match to TRBD1 covers 8 bases. After removal of 4 bases from V and 9 bases from J, the junction contained 5 bases not matched to a gene. Germline assignment: CDR1 SNHLY and CDR2 FYNNEI. The length of the CDR3 is 14 residues. This CDR3 is CASSVLTGVSPLHF. Written as DNA, the CDR3 is TGTGCCAGCAGTGTCCTGACAGGGGTTTCACCCCTCCACTTT.

The rearrangement uses TRBV3-1 (or the pseudogene TRBV3-2) and TRBJ2-3, with TRBD2 matching 9 bases. The CDR3 is 18 residues long. The V and J ends lost 2 bases and 1 base, in that order; junction bases with no gene match: 10. Per germline, CDR1 LGHDT and CDR2 YNNKEL (reference sequence). The DNA for the CDR3 is TGTGCCAGCAGCCAATCTTGGACTAGCGCCGAGGGCACAGATACGCAGTATTTT. The encoded protein is CASSQSWTSAEGTDTQYF.

This chain links TRBV5-6 with TRBJ2-2; 10 nucleotides line up with TRBD2. V dropped 6 bases and J dropped 5; count of bases not matched to a gene: 7. This CDR3 region has 15 residues. Germline V gives CDR1 SGHDT, CDR2 YYEEEE. CDR3 nucleotides: TGTGCCAGCAACGCGGGACTAGCGACAACCGGGGAGCTGTTTTTT. Translated, it gives CASNAGLATTGELFF.

The chain uses TRBV3-1 (or the pseudogene TRBV3-2) and TRBJ2-7, with 8 nucleotides matching TRBD2. The CDR3 has 15 residues. V dropped 5 bases and J dropped 0; count of bases not matched to a gene: 6. The germline CDR1 and CDR2 sequences are LGHDT and YNNKEL (reference sequence). The CDR3 reads CASSAGTSPSYEQYF. The CDR3 DNA reads as TGTGCCAGCAGCGCCGGGACTAGTCCCTCCTACGAGCAGTACTTC.

This chain joins TRBV7-3 and TRBJ1-1; perhaps TRBD1 as D (6 bases). The CDR3 covers 14 residues. The ends were cut back, 4 bases at V and 5 bases at J, with 14 bases in the middle. Germline CDR1 reads SGHTA; CDR2 reads FQGTGA. CDR3: CASSSLQGWTEAFF. The CDR3 DNA reads as TGTGCCAGCAGCTCACTACAGGGTTGGACTGAAGCTTTCTTT.

This chain connects TRBV7-9 to TRBJ2-7; the D is unclear. V shed 5 bases and J shed 5 bases, with 16 bases lying between them. This CDR3 contains 14 residues. Germline V gene data show CDR1 as SEHNR and CDR2 as FQNEAQ (reference sequence). CDR3 bases: TGTGCCAGCAGCCCCTTATACGGGTCCAACGAGCAGTACTTC. This encodes CASSPLYGSNEQYF. Complete variable domain (other parts from reference TRBV7-9 and TRBJ2-7): DTGVSQNPRHKITKRGQNVTFRCDPISEHNRLYWYRQTLGQGPEFLTYFQNEAQLEKSRLLSDRFSAERPKGSFSTLEIQRTEQGDSAMYLCASSPLYGSNEQYFGPGTRLTVT.

This chain connects TRBV19 to TRBJ1-3; D is unresolved. V lost 0 bases and J 1 base, leaving 10 bases between the germline ends. The CDR3 totals 16 residues. In germline, CDR1 is LNHDA, CDR2 SQIVND (reference sequence). In nucleotides, the CDR3 is TGTGCCAGTAGTATAGAGCCCGAGATATCTGGAAACACCATATATTTT. As protein: CASSIEPEISGNTIYF.

This chain links TRBV18 with TRBJ2-7; no firm D call. The germline V and J ends were trimmed by 0 bases and 3 bases, with 9 bases remaining between them. Per germline, CDR1 KGHSH and CDR2 LQKENI. This CDR3 spans 14 amino acids. The CDR3 sequence is CASSPPLANYEQYF. The CDR3 bases are TGTGCCAGCTCACCACCTTTGGCAAACTACGAGCAGTACTTC.

V and J are TRBV6-5 and TRBJ1-1; 7 bases are a match to TRBD1. V lost 5 bases to trimming and J lost 4 bases; unmatched junction nucleotides: 4. The germline gives CDR1 MNHEY, CDR2 SVGAGI. This CDR3 spans 13 amino acids. CDR3 bases: TGTGCCAGCAGTACGACAGGGCTCACTGAAGCTTTCTTT. This gives the protein CASSTTGLTEAFF.

The V gene is TRBV3-1 (or the pseudogene TRBV3-2), the J gene TRBJ1-2; the match to TRBD1 covers 7 bases. The CDR3 sequence is 15 residues long. Germline CDR1 is LGHDT and CDR2 is YNNKEL (reference sequence). V shed 4 bases, J shed 4 bases, and the junction held 9 bases outside the gene matches. CDR3 amino acids: CASSPGTARSYGYTF. The CDR3 bases are TGTGCCAGCAGCCCTGGGACAGCAAGAAGCTATGGCTACACCTTC.

The V call is TRBV28, the J call TRBJ2-7; D might be TRBD2 (6 bases). Germline CDR1 is MDHEN and CDR2 is SYDVKM. Trimming left V 7 bases short and J 3 bases short, with 10 bases between. CDR3 size: 12 residues. This chain's CDR3 is CASNAGYYEQYF. CDR3 in DNA: TGTGCCAGCAACGCGGGGTACTACGAGCAGTACTTC.

The V gene is TRBV9, the J gene TRBJ1-2; D possibly corresponds to TRBD1 (5 bases). The length of the CDR3 is 17 residues. Between the trimmed V and J ends, which lost 0 bases and 6 bases, there was a span of 21 bases. Looked up from germline, CDR1 is SGDLS and CDR2 is YYNGEE. CDR3 in amino acids: CASSVDSRVYSENGYTF. CDR3 nucleotide sequence: TGTGCCAGCAGCGTAGACAGCAGGGTATATTCCGAGAATGGCTACACCTTC.

The J gene is TRBJ1-1, the V gene TRBV12-3 or TRBV12-4, with TRBD1 as a possible D gene (5 bases). This CDR3 is built from 11 residues. Here the CDR3 DNA reads TGTGCGTCTGGAAAACAGGCTGAAGCTTTCTTT. Translated, it gives CASGKQAEAFF.

CDR3 sequence reads: CASSKTGVGTEAFF. CDR3 sequence (DNA): TGTGCCAGCAGCAAAACAGGGGTTGGCACTGAAGCTTTCTTT. This chain uses TRBV6-2 or TRBV6-3 with TRBJ1-1; 7 bases agree with TRBD1. Trimming removed 6 bases from V and 4 bases from J; junction bases left unmatched: 8. This CDR3 comprises 14 residues. In germline, CDR1 is MNHEY, CDR2 SVGEGT.

V and J are TRBV7-8 and TRBJ2-2, with TRBD2 matching 9 bases. The V gene end was trimmed by 0 bases and the J gene end by 2 bases; junction bases not matched to a gene: 10. The CDR3 runs 19 residues. Germline V CDR1 and CDR2: SGHVS, FQNEAQ. The CDR3 bases are TGTGCCAGCAGCTTAGCAGCTAGCGGGGCTCCTACTAACACCGGGGAGCTGTTTTTT. Amino acids: CASSLAASGAPTNTGELFF.

This clone was counted once. The chain joins TRBV5-1 to TRBJ1-4, with 9 nucleotides matching TRBD1. The CDR3 covers 16 residues. With V trimmed by 3 bases and J by 2 bases, 5 bases remained unmatched. Per the germline V gene, CDR1 is SGHRS and CDR2 is YFSETQ. The CDR3 protein is CASSSTGGGTNEKLFF. CDR3 DNA sequence: TGCGCCAGCAGCTCGACAGGGGGTGGTACTAATGAAAAACTGTTTTTT.

This clone appeared a single time. The chain recombines TRBV2 with TRBJ1-1; 9 bases are a match to TRBD1. V dropped 8 bases and J dropped 1; count of bases not matched to a gene: 8. Germline CDR1 and CDR2: SNHLY and FYNNEI. CDR3 length: 15 amino acids. The CDR3 DNA follows: TGTGCCAGCGGGCTACAGGGGGCGGAGAACACTGAAGCTTTCTTT. Protein: CASGLQGAENTEAFF.

The chain employs TRBV27 and TRBJ1-5, with TRBD1 matching 12 bases. This CDR3 has 18 amino acids. The ends lost 6 bases at V and 3 bases at J; junction bases unmatched: 12. The germline V gene encodes CDR1 MNHEY and CDR2 SMNVEV (reference sequence). The CDR3: CASRSSGQGAIYNQPQHF. As DNA, the CDR3 is TGTGCCAGCAGATCCTCGGGACAGGGGGCAATTTACAATCAGCCCCAGCATTTT.

This clone was seen more than once but under ten times. V and J are TRBV5-4 and TRBJ1-2, with TRBD1 matching over 7 bases. The germline gives CDR1 SGHNT, CDR2 YYREEE (reference sequence). The J segment lost 5 bases and the V segment lost 0 bases, leaving 4 bases of the junction unmatched. This CDR3 region has 14 residues. The CDR3 reads CASSLGRDSYGYTF. DNA for the CDR3: TGTGCCAGCAGCTTGGGGAGGGACAGTTATGGCTACACCTTC.

The gene calls are TRBV7-9 and TRBJ1-5; D possibly corresponds to TRBD1 (5 bases). V shed 2 bases and J shed 4 bases, with 12 bases lying between them. The germline V gene has CDR1 SEHNR and CDR2 FQNEAQ (reference sequence). This CDR3 has 15 residues. In nucleotides, the CDR3 is TGTGCCAGCAGCTTAAATGGGGGGGTAAATCAGCCCCAGCATTTT. It translates to CASSLNGGVNQPQHF. Full variable domain (missing parts from reference TRBV7-9 and TRBJ1-5): DTGVSQNPRHKITKRGQNVTFRCDPISEHNRLYWYRQTLGQGPEFLTYFQNEAQLEKSRLLSDRFSAERPKGSFSTLEIQRTEQGDSAMYLCASSLNGGVNQPQHFGDGTRLSIL.

The chain carries TRBV24-1 and TRBJ1-4; 7 bases are shared with TRBD1. The V gene end was trimmed by 2 bases and the J gene end by 8 bases; junction bases not matched to a gene: 7. Germline V CDR1 and CDR2: KGHDR, SFDVKD. The CDR3 totals 15 residues. CDR3 sequence (DNA): TGTGCCACCAGTGATTCCGGGACAGCCGCCGAAAAACTGTTTTTT. This gives the protein CATSDSGTAAEKLFF.

This clone was counted a single time. This chain joins TRBV28 and TRBJ1-1; 9 nucleotides align to TRBD1. Looked up from germline, CDR1 is MDHEN and CDR2 is SYDVKM. The CDR3 totals 14 residues. After removal of 4 bases from V and 10 bases from J, the junction contained 10 bases not matched to a gene. This CDR3 reads CASSSNRDRAPAFF. CDR3 sequence (DNA): TGTGCCAGCAGTTCCAACCGGGACAGGGCGCCAGCTTTCTTT.

This clone has just a few counts. J is TRBJ2-7 and V is TRBV12-5, with D possibly matching TRBD1 (6 bases). Germline V gene lookup returns CDR1 LGHNT and CDR2 FRNRAP. The ends were cut back, 6 bases at V and 6 bases at J, with 15 bases in the middle. The CDR3 is made up of 13 amino acids. The CDR3 reads CASGHGQRSEQYF. CDR3 bases: TGTGCTAGTGGACACGGACAGCGCTCCGAGCAGTACTTC.